This is a list of T cell receptor beta chains from one sample in a study of glioma-infiltrating T cells. TCRdb re-called the multiplex PCR reads with MiXCR, one entry per CDR3 protein. The data show approximately 190,000 distinct CDR3 sequences, with 25% to 35% seen just once and 20% held by the top ten. Input material: glioma tissue, nonneoplastic brain tissue, or PBMCs (not recorded which). All receptors derive from a human donor with low-grade glioma or glioblastoma, undergoing nonglioma brain surgery, or in good health (not recorded which). The CDR3 runs from the conserved cysteine through the conserved F or W. A D gene is named only where the DNA matches it firmly. A row's size may be missing; if present it is once, few, many or a size class.

D gene: -; J gene: TRBJ2-2; V gene: TRBV6-1; clone size: many; CDR3 length: 15; CDR3 protein: CASSSGQPNTGELFF; CDR3 DNA: TGTGCCAGCAGTTCGGGGCAGCCCAACACCGGGGAGCTGTTTTTT
D gene: TRBD1; J gene: TRBJ1-1; V gene: TRBV18; clone size: many; CDR3 length: 14; CDR3 protein: CASSTGMENTEAFF; CDR3 DNA: TGTGCCAGCTCGACAGGGATGGAGAACACTGAAGCTTTCTTT
D gene: -; J gene: TRBJ2-1; V gene: TRBV25-1; clone size: -; CDR3 length: 16; CDR3 protein: CASSPRGNSGYNEQSF; CDR3 DNA: TGTGCCAGCAGTCCTCGCGGGAATAGCGGATACAATGAGCAGTCCTTC
D gene: TRBD1; J gene: TRBJ2-5; V gene: TRBV20-1; clone size: -; CDR3 length: 14; CDR3 protein: CSAPPGQGMGTQYF; CDR3 DNA: TGCAGTGCGCCACCGGGACAGGGGATGGGGACCCAGTACTTC
D gene: -; J gene: TRBJ2-3; V gene: TRBV5-1; clone size: many; CDR3 length: 12; CDR3 protein: CASKGFGDTQYF; CDR3 DNA: TGCGCCAGCAAAGGATTCGGAGATACGCAGTATTTT
D gene: TRBD1; J gene: TRBJ1-1; V gene: TRBV6-1; clone size: many; CDR3 length: 15; CDR3 protein: CASNIQGGVSTEAFF; CDR3 DNA: TGTGCCAGCAATATACAGGGGGGTGTATCCACTGAAGCTTTCTTT
D gene: -; J gene: TRBJ1-1; V gene: TRBV27; clone size: -; CDR3 length: 14; CDR3 protein: CASSLSGLGTGAFF; CDR3 DNA: TGTGCCAGCAGTTTATCAGGATTGGGAACTGGAGCTTTCTTT
D gene: -; J gene: TRBJ2-7; V gene: TRBV2; clone size: -; CDR3 length: 14; CDR3 protein: CASSLDTSGNEQYF; CDR3 DNA: TGTGCCAGTAGCCTGGACACCTCTGGCAATGAGCAGTACTTC
D gene: TRBD2; J gene: TRBJ2-1; V gene: TRBV7-9; clone size: few; CDR3 length: 15; CDR3 protein: CASSLSTLTGTSEFF; CDR3 DNA: TGTGCCAGCAGCCTCTCCACTCTAACCGGGACTAGCGAGTTCTTC
D gene: -; J gene: TRBJ2-2; V gene: TRBV3-1; clone size: many; CDR3 length: 13; CDR3 protein: CASSREYTGELFF; CDR3 DNA: TGTGCCAGCAGCAGAGAATACACCGGGGAGCTGTTTTTT
D gene: -; J gene: TRBJ2-7; V gene: TRBV4-1; clone size: many; CDR3 length: 15; CDR3 protein: CASSQELASSYEQYF; CDR3 DNA: TGCGCCAGCAGCCAAGAACTAGCTAGCTCCTACGAGCAGTACTTC
D gene: -; J gene: TRBJ2-7; V gene: TRBV9; clone size: -; CDR3 length: 15; CDR3 protein: CASSVAPGLLYEQYF; CDR3 DNA: TGTGCCAGCAGCGTAGCGCCGGGACTGCTCTACGAGCAGTACTTC
D gene: TRBD2; J gene: TRBJ2-5; V gene: TRBV20-1; clone size: -; CDR3 length: 15; CDR3 protein: CSARPGLAGAETQYF; CDR3 DNA: TGCAGTGCTAGACCGGGCCTAGCGGGTGCAGAGACCCAGTACTTC
D gene: -; J gene: TRBJ2-3; V gene: TRBV7-2; clone size: many; CDR3 length: 14; CDR3 protein: CASTWDTGGNTQYF; CDR3 DNA: TGTGCCAGCACCTGGGACACTGGAGGAAATACGCAGTATTTT
D gene: TRBD1; J gene: TRBJ2-5; V gene: TRBV6-1; clone size: many; CDR3 length: 13; CDR3 protein: CASSERQGETQYF; CDR3 DNA: TGTGCCAGCAGTGAACGACAGGGGGAGACCCAGTACTTC
D gene: -; J gene: TRBJ2-3; V gene: TRBV7-3; clone size: many; CDR3 length: 13; CDR3 protein: CASSLYSTDTQYF; CDR3 DNA: TGTGCCAGCAGCTTATACAGCACAGATACGCAGTATTTT
D gene: TRBD2; J gene: TRBJ2-1; V gene: TRBV28; clone size: -; CDR3 length: 16; CDR3 protein: CASRPPIGGRYNEQFF; CDR3 DNA: TGTGCCAGCAGGCCCCCAATAGGCGGGAGGTACAATGAGCAGTTCTTC
D gene: TRBD2; J gene: TRBJ2-1; V gene: TRBV12-3/TRBV12-4; clone size: few; CDR3 length: 16; CDR3 protein: CASRGSSGRADNEQFF; CDR3 DNA: TGTGCCAGCAGGGGGTCTAGCGGGAGGGCCGACAATGAGCAGTTCTTC
D gene: -; J gene: TRBJ2-7; V gene: TRBV5-4; clone size: many; CDR3 length: 13; CDR3 protein: CASSLLLGYEQYF; CDR3 DNA: TGTGCCAGCAGCCTTCTTCTAGGCTACGAGCAGTACTTC
D gene: -; J gene: TRBJ1-1; V gene: TRBV9; clone size: few; CDR3 length: 14; CDR3 protein: CASSPRQGSTEAFF; CDR3 DNA: TGTGCCAGCAGCCCCCGGCAGGGGAGCACTGAAGCTTTCTTT
D gene: -; J gene: TRBJ1-1; V gene: TRBV5-4; clone size: many; CDR3 length: 16; CDR3 protein: CASSLNGALMNTEAFF; CDR3 DNA: TGTGCCAGCAGTTTGAACGGGGCCCTCATGAACACTGAAGCTTTCTTT
D gene: TRBD1; J gene: TRBJ1-2; V gene: TRBV7-2; clone size: many; CDR3 length: 15; CDR3 protein: CASSLSTTGSHGYTF; CDR3 DNA: TGTGCCAGCAGCTTATCTACGACAGGGTCACACGGCTACACCTTC
D gene: TRBD1; J gene: TRBJ1-1; V gene: TRBV6-2/TRBV6-3; clone size: -; CDR3 length: 16; CDR3 protein: CASSPTRIRDRVKAFF; CDR3 DNA: TGTGCCAGCAGCCCCACCCGAATCCGGGACAGGGTTAAAGCTTTCTTT
D gene: -; J gene: TRBJ1-5; V gene: TRBV19; clone size: few; CDR3 length: 13; CDR3 protein: CASSRQPNQPQHF; CDR3 DNA: TGTGCCAGTTCTAGACAGCCTAATCAGCCCCAGCATTTT
D gene: -; J gene: TRBJ2-3; V gene: TRBV7-3; clone size: -; CDR3 length: 19; CDR3 protein: CASSLGRQVKGPTTDTQYF; CDR3 DNA: TGTGCCAGCAGCTTAGGCCGACAAGTTAAGGGGCCTACCACAGATACGCAGTATTTT
D gene: -; J gene: TRBJ1-5; V gene: TRBV27; clone size: many; CDR3 length: 13; CDR3 protein: CASSLGQNQPQHF; CDR3 DNA: TGTGCCAGCAGTTTAGGCCAGAATCAGCCCCAGCATTTT
D gene: TRBD2; J gene: TRBJ2-5; V gene: TRBV4-1; clone size: -; CDR3 length: 18; CDR3 protein: CASSQDLGGLAGEETQYF; CDR3 DNA: TGCGCCAGCAGCCAAGATCTAGGGGGACTAGCGGGAGAAGAGACCCAGTACTTC
D gene: TRBD2; J gene: TRBJ2-1; V gene: TRBV6-2/TRBV6-3; clone size: -; CDR3 length: 17; CDR3 protein: CARSLPLAGGPINEQFF; CDR3 DNA: TGTGCCAGAAGTCTGCCCTTAGCGGGAGGTCCAATAAATGAGCAGTTCTTC
D gene: -; J gene: TRBJ1-1; V gene: TRBV6-2/TRBV6-3; clone size: once; CDR3 length: 13; CDR3 protein: CARSYGGATEAFF; CDR3 DNA: TGTGCTAGAAGTTACGGGGGCGCCACTGAAGCTTTCTTT
D gene: TRBD1; J gene: TRBJ2-7; V gene: TRBV6-1; clone size: many; CDR3 length: 13; CDR3 protein: CASHRTGTYEQYF; CDR3 DNA: TGTGCCAGCCACAGGACAGGAACCTACGAGCAGTACTTC
D gene: -; J gene: TRBJ2-5; V gene: TRBV7-6; clone size: -; CDR3 length: 13; CDR3 protein: CASSLRVRKAQYF; CDR3 DNA: TGTGCCAGCAGCTTAAGGGTACGAAAGGCCCAGTACTTC
D gene: -; J gene: TRBJ2-5; V gene: TRBV5-1; clone size: few; CDR3 length: 12; CDR3 protein: CASSLDKETQYF; CDR3 DNA: TGCGCCAGCAGCTTGGACAAAGAGACCCAGTACTTC
D gene: TRBD2; J gene: TRBJ2-7; V gene: TRBV7-6; clone size: -; CDR3 length: 18; CDR3 protein: CASSLRTSGMDASGEQYF; CDR3 DNA: TGTGCCAGCAGCCTCCGGACTAGCGGGATGGATGCCTCCGGCGAGCAGTACTTC
D gene: TRBD2; J gene: TRBJ2-2; V gene: TRBV7-2; clone size: few; CDR3 length: 16; CDR3 protein: CASSPREGRSTGELFF; CDR3 DNA: TGTGCCAGCAGCCCAAGGGAGGGCCGGAGCACCGGGGAGCTGTTTTTT
D gene: TRBD2; J gene: TRBJ2-1; V gene: TRBV4-1; clone size: once; CDR3 length: 14; CDR3 protein: CASSLSGRDNEQFF; CDR3 DNA: TGCGCCAGCAGCCTGAGCGGGAGGGACAATGAGCAGTTCTTC
D gene: TRBD2; J gene: TRBJ2-5; V gene: TRBV6-1; clone size: -; CDR3 length: 16; CDR3 protein: CASSPISGRGSETQYF; CDR3 DNA: TGTGCCAGCAGTCCCATTAGCGGGAGAGGATCAGAGACCCAGTACTTC
D gene: TRBD1; J gene: TRBJ2-3; V gene: TRBV19; clone size: -; CDR3 length: 15; CDR3 protein: CASRLGQWESDTQYF; CDR3 DNA: TGTGCCAGTAGACTGGGACAGTGGGAATCAGATACGCAGTATTTT
D gene: -; J gene: TRBJ2-5; V gene: TRBV7-3; clone size: few; CDR3 length: 15; CDR3 protein: CASSLSGGVQETQYF; CDR3 DNA: TGTGCCAGCAGCTTATCGGGGGGCGTGCAAGAGACCCAGTACTTC
D gene: TRBD2; J gene: TRBJ2-1; V gene: TRBV7-7; clone size: once; CDR3 length: 15; CDR3 protein: CASSPDLGTKHEQFF; CDR3 DNA: TGTGCTAGCAGCCCAGACCTCGGGACTAAACATGAGCAGTTCTTC
D gene: -; J gene: TRBJ2-7; V gene: TRBV27; clone size: many; CDR3 length: 14; CDR3 protein: CASSLGGLSYEQYF; CDR3 DNA: TGTGCCAGCAGTTTAGGGGGACTCTCCTACGAGCAGTACTTC
D gene: -; J gene: TRBJ2-7; V gene: TRBV20-1; clone size: many; CDR3 length: 12; CDR3 protein: CSAGDGTYEQYF; CDR3 DNA: TGCAGTGCAGGGGACGGAACCTACGAGCAGTACTTC
D gene: -; J gene: TRBJ1-2; V gene: TRBV6-5; clone size: -; CDR3 length: 17; CDR3 protein: CASSFEARQTTGRVYTF; CDR3 DNA: TGTGCCAGCAGTTTTGAGGCGAGACAGACCACCGGCCGTGTCTACACCTTC
D gene: TRBD1; J gene: TRBJ1-1; V gene: TRBV6-2/TRBV6-3; clone size: -; CDR3 length: 16; CDR3 protein: CASRYRDRGKDTEAFF; CDR3 DNA: TGTGCCAGCAGATACCGGGACAGGGGGAAGGACACTGAAGCTTTCTTT
D gene: -; J gene: TRBJ2-7; V gene: TRBV19; clone size: many; CDR3 length: 13; CDR3 protein: CASRVTGSYEQYF; CDR3 DNA: TGTGCCAGTAGGGTTACAGGGAGCTACGAGCAGTACTTC
D gene: -; J gene: TRBJ1-3; V gene: TRBV7-9; clone size: many; CDR3 length: 14; CDR3 protein: CASSLSLAGNTIYF; CDR3 DNA: TGTGCCAGCAGCTTATCTCTTGCTGGAAACACCATATATTTT
D gene: TRBD2; J gene: TRBJ2-3; V gene: TRBV5-1; clone size: -; CDR3 length: 15; CDR3 protein: CASSRTSGGPDTQYF; CDR3 DNA: TGCGCCAGCAGCCGGACTAGCGGAGGGCCAGATACGCAGTATTTT
D gene: TRBD1; J gene: TRBJ1-2; V gene: TRBV25-1; clone size: -; CDR3 length: 12; CDR3 protein: CASSETGVGYTF; CDR3 DNA: TGTGCCAGCAGTGAGACAGGGGTTGGCTACACCTTC
D gene: -; J gene: TRBJ1-6; V gene: TRBV7-2; clone size: -; CDR3 length: 12; CDR3 protein: CASRGAYSPVHF; CDR3 DNA: TGTGCCAGCAGGGGGGCGTATTCACCCGTCCACTTT
D gene: -; J gene: TRBJ1-5; V gene: TRBV20-1; clone size: many; CDR3 length: 14; CDR3 protein: CSALFQVGNQPQHF; CDR3 DNA: TGCAGTGCCCTCTTCCAAGTTGGCAATCAGCCCCAGCATTTT
D gene: TRBD1; J gene: TRBJ2-5; V gene: TRBV7-9; clone size: many; CDR3 length: 14; CDR3 protein: CASSEGQGKETQYF; CDR3 DNA: TGTGCCAGCAGCGAGGGACAGGGGAAAGAGACCCAGTACTTC
D gene: TRBD1; J gene: TRBJ1-1; V gene: TRBV27; clone size: -; CDR3 length: 17; CDR3 protein: CASSLGTGGARNTKAFF; CDR3 DNA: TGCGCCAGCAGTCTTGGGACAGGGGGCGCGAGGAACACTAAAGCTTTCTTT
D gene: -; J gene: TRBJ2-5; V gene: TRBV11-2; clone size: -; CDR3 length: 14; CDR3 protein: CASSLLSLRENQYF; CDR3 DNA: TGTGCCAGCAGCTTATTATCCCTCCGGGAGAACCAGTACTTC
D gene: TRBD2; J gene: TRBJ2-7; V gene: TRBV6-2/TRBV6-3; clone size: -; CDR3 length: 13; CDR3 protein: CASSRLAGGEQYF; CDR3 DNA: TGTGCCAGCAGCCGACTGGCGGGGGGTGAGCAGTACTTC
D gene: TRBD2; J gene: TRBJ2-3; V gene: TRBV29-1; clone size: few; CDR3 length: 12; CDR3 protein: CSDKTSGTTQYF; CDR3 DNA: TGCAGCGACAAGACTAGCGGGACTACGCAGTATTTT